This T cell receptor beta chain was profiled in a study of OX40 agonist ivuxolimab in advanced cancers. About the study: Enrollees could have had prior anti-PD-1, anti-PD-L1 or anti-CTLA-4 therapy, which about 42% had received. Overall study results and limits: Expanded clones tended on average to be more numerous among CD8+ T cells than CD4+.

Method: immunoSEQ multiplex PCR; TCRdb's copy keeps in-frame clones and lacks some. The data hold some 40,000 clones, with approximately 90% observed a single time. Comment on this clone: Its antigen is currently unknown.

V was pared by 7 bases and J by 0 bases, with 18 bases between. There are 16 residues in the CDR3. Germline V gives CDR1 MNHEY, CDR2 SMNVEV (reference sequence). This chain uses TRBV27 with TRBJ1-1; a possible D gene is TRBD1 (6 bases). The receptor was isolated from an adult with an advanced solid tumor such as melanoma, head and neck, liver or kidney cancer. The sample here was CD4+ or CD8+ T cells sorted from blood, taken in a trial of the OX40 agonist ivuxolimab. CDR3: CASNPGGLKMNTEAFF. As DNA, the CDR3 is TGTGCCAGCAATCCGGGGGGGCTCAAGATGAACACTGAAGCTTTCTTT.